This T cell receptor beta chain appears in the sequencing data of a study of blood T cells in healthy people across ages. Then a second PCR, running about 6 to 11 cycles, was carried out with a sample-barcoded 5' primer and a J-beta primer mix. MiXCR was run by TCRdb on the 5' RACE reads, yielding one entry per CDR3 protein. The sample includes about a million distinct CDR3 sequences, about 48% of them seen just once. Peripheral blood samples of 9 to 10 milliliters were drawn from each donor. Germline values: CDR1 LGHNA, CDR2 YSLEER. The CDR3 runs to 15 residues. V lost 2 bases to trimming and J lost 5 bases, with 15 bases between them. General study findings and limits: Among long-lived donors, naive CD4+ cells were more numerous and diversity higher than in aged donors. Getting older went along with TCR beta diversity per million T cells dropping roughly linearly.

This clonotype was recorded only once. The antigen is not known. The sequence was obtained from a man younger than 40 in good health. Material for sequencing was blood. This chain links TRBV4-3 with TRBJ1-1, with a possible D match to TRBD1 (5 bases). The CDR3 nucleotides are TGCGCCAGCAGCCAACGCGACGGGGGTGGGACTGAAGCTTTCTTT. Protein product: CASSQRDGGGTEAFF.